Below are 26 T cell receptor beta chains sequenced from a single sample in a study of radiotherapy plus CTLA-4 blockade in lung cancer. TCRdb's copy holds only in-frame clones and misses some; the assay was immunoSEQ multiplex PCR. This table holds over 15,000 clones, around 88% found once. The source material was peripheral blood, sampled from a patient treated with radiotherapy plus ipilimumab. These TCRs come from a human donor with non-small cell lung cancer whose response to radiotherapy plus ipilimumab could not be evaluated.

The genes are TRBV7-2 and TRBJ2-5; possibly TRBD2 for D (6 bases). Trimming removed 5 bases at V and 4 bases at J, with 17 bases between. This CDR3 spans 15 amino acids. Germline V lookup: CDR1 SGHTA, CDR2 FQGNSA. As DNA, the CDR3 is TGTGCCAGCAGCCCGCGGGATTTGGGGTTAGAGACCCAGTACTTC. It translates to CASSPRDLGLETQYF.

The V and J genes are TRBV29-1 and TRBJ1-3; maybe TRBD1 (6 bases). CDR1 and CDR2 (germline): SQVTM, ANQGSEA. The CDR3 consists of 15 residues. V was cut by 6 bases and J by 0 bases, with 15 bases left in between. The CDR3, as DNA: TGCAGCGTAAGTTCGGGGACAAGCTCTGGAAACACCATATATTTT. Translating gives CSVSSGTSSGNTIYF. Looking up the rest from reference TRBV29-1 and TRBJ1-3 gives the full variable domain: SAVISQKPSRDICQRGTSLTIQCQVDSQVTMMFWYRQQPGQSLTLIATANQGSEATYESGFVIDKFPISRPNLTFSTLTVSNMSPEDSSIYLCSVSSGTSSGNTIYFGEGSWLTVV.

This chain uses TRBV4-3 with TRBJ2-7; D gene uncertain. The germline V gene encodes CDR1 LGHNA and CDR2 YSLEER. This CDR3 region has 13 residues. Trimming pared 5 bases from V and 6 bases from J, leaving 14 bases between. As DNA, the CDR3 is TGCGCCAGCAGCAACTTCTATCCAGGCGAGCAGTACTTC. It yields the protein CASSNFYPGEQYF.

This clone was counted a single time. The V and J genes are TRBV4-2 and TRBJ2-5, with a tentative D call TRBD2 (7 bases). Germline assignment: CDR1 LGHNA and CDR2 YNFKEQ. V dropped 3 bases and J dropped 11 bases, with 16 bases sitting between them. CDR3 length: 13 amino acids. The CDR3 sequence: CASSQFGGGEQYF. Here the CDR3 DNA reads TGTGCCAGCAGCCAGTTCGGAGGGGGGGAGCAGTACTTC.

The chain has TRBV7-9 and TRBJ1-1, with D possibly TRBD1 on 5 matching bases. The ends were cut back, 3 bases at V and 7 bases at J, with 9 bases in the middle. Germline V CDR1 and CDR2: SEHNR, FQNEAQ (reference sequence). CDR3 size: 12 residues. This chain's CDR3 is CASSFSGGEAFF. The CDR3 DNA reads TGTGCCAGCAGCTTTTCGGGGGGTGAAGCTTTCTTT.

This clone has just one count. The chain employs TRBV6-1 and TRBJ1-1, with D uncertain. The CDR3 spans 13 residues. Between the trimmed V and J ends, which lost 2 bases and 6 bases, there was a span of 10 bases. Germline values: CDR1 MNHNS, CDR2 SASEGT. CDR3 in DNA: TGTGCCAGCAGTGAATTAGATAGCCCTGAAGCTTTCTTT. Residues: CASSELDSPEAFF.

V is TRBV5-1 and J is TRBJ2-7; TRBD1 aligns across 12 bases. With 4 bases clipped from V and 5 bases from J, the junction kept 13 bases outside the gene matches. There are 17 residues in the CDR3. Germline V CDR1 and CDR2: SGHRS, YFSETQ. The DNA for the CDR3 is TGCGCCAGCAGCCCCCAGGGCGCCGGGACAGGGGGCAACGAGCAGTACTTC. Protein sequence: CASSPQGAGTGGNEQYF.

This clone was seen only once. The chain joins TRBV27 to TRBJ2-3; TRBD1 aligns across 7 bases. This CDR3 has 14 amino acids. J was trimmed by 2 bases and V by 7 bases; bases with no gene match: 6. Germline-derived CDR1 and CDR2 are MNHEY and SMNVEV (reference sequence). CDR3 in DNA: TGTGCCAGCAATCACAGGGGAACCACAGATACGCAGTATTTT. Protein sequence: CASNHRGTTDTQYF.

The chain carries TRBV18 and TRBJ2-7; 8 positions match TRBD1. Germline CDR1 and CDR2: KGHSH and LQKENI. The trim removed 3 bases at V and 0 bases at J, leaving 4 bases unmatched. CDR3 length: 15 residues. CDR3 protein: CASSPRQGISYEQYF. In DNA, the CDR3 is TGTGCCAGCTCACCCCGACAGGGGATCTCCTACGAGCAGTACTTC. Together with reference TRBV18 and TRBJ2-7, the CDR3 gives the full variable domain: NAGVMQNPRHLVRRRGQEARLRCSPMKGHSHVYWYRQLPEEGLKFMVYLQKENIIDESGMPKERFSAEFPKEGPSILRIQQVVRGDSAAYFCASSPRQGISYEQYFGPGTRLTVT.

The gene calls are TRBV6-1 and TRBJ2-1; 9 bases map to TRBD2. V dropped 8 bases and J dropped 6; count of bases not matched to a gene: 8. CDR1 and CDR2 from the germline V gene are MNHNS and SASEGT. This CDR3 spans 14 amino acids. The CDR3 loop is CASGLALLGNEQFF. For the CDR3, the DNA is TGTGCCAGCGGACTAGCGCTCCTAGGCAATGAGCAGTTCTTC.

The chain uses TRBV6-1 and TRBJ2-1, with TRBD2 as a possible D gene (5 bases). This CDR3 has 15 amino acids. Germline loops: CDR1 MNHNS, CDR2 SASEGT. V lost 0 bases, J lost 1 base, and 7 bases lay in between. The CDR3 DNA is TGTGCCAGCAGTGAAGCGAGACTATCCTACAATGAGCAGTTCTTC. Translating gives CASSEARLSYNEQFF.

In regard to this clone: The same CDR3 also results from other DNA sequences found in this sample. The gene calls are TRBV9 and TRBJ2-3; TRBD2 matches at 9 bases. Germline CDR1 and CDR2: SGDLS and YYNGEE. V lost 0 bases to trimming and J lost 5 bases; unmatched junction nucleotides: 13. This CDR3 spans 18 amino acids. CDR3 loop: CASSVEGRRGGVGDTQYF. CDR3 sequence (DNA): TGTGCCAGCAGCGTAGAGGGACGGCGGGGGGGCGTCGGAGATACGCAGTATTTT.

This chain uses TRBV7-2 with TRBJ2-7; D possibly corresponds to TRBD2 (5 bases). Deletions cut 2 bases from V and 2 bases from J, with 7 bases between. The CDR3 has 13 amino acids. Germline V gives CDR1 SGHTA, CDR2 FQGNSA. The CDR3 DNA is TGTGCCAGCAGCTTACCAGCGGCCTACGAGCAGTACTTC. This encodes CASSLPAAYEQYF.

This clone was seen only once. V gene TRBV4-3 combines with J gene TRBJ2-2; 8 nucleotides agree with TRBD2. The germline CDR1 and CDR2 sequences are LGHNA and YSLEER. With 0 bases clipped from V and 7 bases from J, the junction kept 7 bases outside the gene matches. This CDR3 contains 16 residues. As DNA, the CDR3 is TGCGCCAGCAGCCAAGATTACGGGGGGGCCTTCGGGGAGCTGTTTTTT. It encodes CASSQDYGGAFGELFF.

The chain couples TRBV5-1 to TRBJ2-7, with D possibly TRBD1 on 6 matching bases. The germline V gene encodes CDR1 SGHRS and CDR2 YFSETQ. The CDR3 runs 15 residues. Trimming removed 3 bases from V and 5 bases from J, with 18 bases in between. The CDR3 DNA reads TGCGCCAGCAGCTCCCCAGACAGGTTGGCACACGAGCAGTACTTC. Translation: CASSSPDRLAHEQYF.

The chain combines TRBV10-3 with TRBJ1-3, with 8 bases fitting TRBD1. Germline V gives CDR1 ENHRY, CDR2 SYGVKD. J lost 3 bases, V lost 3 bases, and 1 base had no gene match. The CDR3 length is 14 residues. The CDR3 here is CAISEGTGGNTIYF. Written as DNA, the CDR3 is TGTGCCATCAGTGAAGGGACAGGTGGAAACACCATATATTTT.

The chain couples TRBV4-1 to TRBJ1-3; D remains unclear. Trimming pared 2 bases from V and 0 bases from J, leaving 8 bases between. CDR3 length: 15 residues. Per the germline V gene, CDR1 is MGHRA and CDR2 is YSYEKL. The chain's CDR3 is CASSQFPLSGNTIYF. The CDR3 DNA reads as TGCGCCAGCAGCCAATTCCCTCTCTCTGGAAACACCATATATTTT.

Of note for this clone: Its ends do not fully match the called genes, so a read error is possible. The chain is built from TRBV28 and TRBJ1-5; 9 positions agree with TRBD1. The germline V gene encodes CDR1 MDHEN and CDR2 SYDVKM. CDR3 length: 14 residues. CDR3 bases: TGTGCCAGCAGCCTTACAGGGGGCAACCAGCCCCAGCATTTT. It specifies CASSLTGGNQPQHF.

The CDR3: CASSLSGRGYGYTF. In DNA form, the CDR3 reads TGTGCCAGCAGTTTATCGGGGAGAGGCTATGGCTACACCTTC. The chain is built from TRBV28 and TRBJ1-2; no clear D gene. Trimming removed 1 base from V and 4 bases from J, with 10 bases in between. Germline CDR1 and CDR2: MDHEN and SYDVKM. This CDR3 has 14 amino acids.

J is TRBJ2-3 and V is TRBV11-2; a possible D gene is TRBD1 (6 bases). The germline CDR1 and CDR2 sequences are SGHAT and FQNNGV. The CDR3 is 14 residues long. Trimming cost V 3 bases and J 0 bases, with 7 bases left between them. The CDR3 is CASSLDRSTDTQYF. The CDR3 DNA follows: TGTGCCAGCAGCTTGGACAGAAGCACAGATACGCAGTATTTT.

The chain uses TRBV4-3 and TRBJ1-6; D call uncertain. CDR3 length: 19 residues. Germline V CDR1 and CDR2: LGHNA, YSLEER. Trimming removed 0 bases from V and 6 bases from J, with 21 bases in between. The CDR3, as DNA: TGCGCCAGCAGCCAAGAAGTCGGGAGAGGGTCTTCGAGTAATTCACCCCTCCACTTT. This translates into CASSQEVGRGSSSNSPLHF.

CDR3 amino acids: CASTPEGANTEAFF. For the CDR3, the DNA is TGTGCCAGTACCCCTGAGGGTGCGAACACTGAAGCTTTCTTT. The chain links TRBV19 to TRBJ1-1; D not resolved. V gave up 7 bases and J gave up 1 base, with 13 bases separating them. CDR1 and CDR2 (germline): LNHDA, SQIVND (reference sequence). This CDR3 region has 14 residues.

The chain carries TRBV7-9 and TRBJ2-7; D not certain. With 0 bases removed from V and 0 bases from J, the gap between germline ends came to 12 bases. CDR3 length: 16 amino acids. Germline assignment: CDR1 SEHNR and CDR2 FQNEAQ (reference sequence). In DNA form, the CDR3 reads TGTGCCAGCAGCTTAGCCCCGAAAGCCCCCTCCTACGAGCAGTACTTC. It specifies CASSLAPKAPSYEQYF.

V gene TRBV7-3 combines with J gene TRBJ2-3; the match to TRBD2 covers 8 bases. Germline assignment: CDR1 SGHTA and CDR2 FQGTGA. V was clipped by 5 bases and J by 4 bases; unmatched bases: 17. This CDR3 comprises 18 residues. The CDR3 spells CASSPRVLAGVLSDTQYF. The CDR3 DNA reads TGTGCCAGCAGCCCAAGGGTGCTAGCGGGCGTTTTATCAGATACGCAGTATTTT.

This chain connects TRBV29-1 to TRBJ2-5, with 10 bases matching TRBD2. Germline V gene lookup returns CDR1 SQVTM and CDR2 ANQGSEA. With V trimmed by 6 bases and J by 3 bases, 10 bases remained unmatched. The CDR3 is made up of 15 amino acids. CDR3 region: CSVQLGLAAEETQYF. CDR3 sequence (DNA): TGCAGCGTCCAACTCGGACTAGCGGCCGAAGAGACCCAGTACTTC.

This chain links TRBV11-3 with TRBJ2-7; 10 bases are shared with TRBD2. The CDR3 sequence is 13 residues long. CDR1 is SGHNT and CDR2 is YENEEA in the germline V gene. The J segment lost 9 bases and the V segment lost 4 bases, leaving 6 bases of the junction unmatched. The CDR3 DNA sequence: TGTGCCAGCAGCTCTAGCGGGGGCTCGGGGCAGTACTTC. Encoded protein: CASSSSGGSGQYF. Looking up the rest from reference TRBV11-3 and TRBJ2-7 gives the full variable domain: EAGVVQSPRYKIIEKKQPVAFWCNPISGHNTLYWYLQNLGQGPELLIRYENEEAVDDSQLPKDRFSAERLKGVDSTLKIQPAELGDSAVYLCASSSSGGSGQYFGPGTRLTVT.